This T cell receptor (beta chain) was sequenced for a study of vaccination effects on CD4 cells after COVID-19. Study context: At 16 days and one week before vaccination, two convalescent patients gave samples.

Findings and caveats of the study: Infection-derived and vaccine-derived clones contracted markedly late after vaccination.

For this clone: Its antigen remains unknown.

Some clones are missing from TCRdb's copy, which holds only in-frame ones; the method was immunoSEQ multiplex PCR. The repertoire holds 35,000 to 55,000 clones, 65% to 70% seen once, with roughly 29% in the top ten. Before sequencing, viral peptide pools were used by the ViraFEST assay to expand antigen-specific CD4+ T cells. It was after approximately 11 days of culture that CD4+ T cells were isolated. The infection with SARS-CoV-2 (confirmed by PCR) occurred in this person between March and December 2020. Wells containing two million PBMC each were cultured with around 10 IU/ml IL-2 and 7.5 to 10 ug/ml peptides. On day 3 and again on day 7, half the medium was replaced with IL-2 medium. Germline V gene data show CDR1 as KGHSH and CDR2 as LQKENI. J was trimmed by 7 bases and V by 8 bases; bases with no gene match: 13. The CDR3 has 16 amino acids.

This sample comprised CD4+ T cells from PBMCs cultured with a peptide pool, obtained before COVID-19 vaccination. This TCR was sampled from a human donor who had a prior SARS-CoV-2 infection. The chain is built from TRBV18 and TRBJ2-1; 11 nucleotides align to TRBD2. The CDR3 sequence is CASTTLLASGRNEQFF. The CDR3 DNA reads as TGTGCCAGCACGACCCTATTGGCTAGCGGGAGGAATGAGCAGTTCTTC.